This passage covers 20 T cell receptor beta chains from one sample sequenced in a study of CD8 T cells in Susac syndrome. When the RNA was reverse transcribed, random hexamers were used with an input of about 0.5 to 1 ug. TCRdb re-called the immunoSEQ multiplex PCR reads with MiXCR, one entry per CDR3 protein. The sample yields about 300,000 distinct CDR3 sequences, roughly 85% seen once. Sequencing was carried out using CD8+ T cells from PBMCs. These receptors all come from a human donor with multiple sclerosis.

The chain links TRBV3-1 to TRBJ2-3; no definite D call. The germline V gene has CDR1 LGHDT and CDR2 YNNKEL (reference sequence). V lost 2 bases to trimming and J lost 4 bases, with 7 bases between them. This CDR3 spans 13 amino acids. The CDR3 region has the DNA TGTGCCAGCAGCCAAACCCGGGCAGATACGCAGTATTTT. Protein product: CASSQTRADTQYF.

The V gene is TRBV27, the J gene TRBJ1-5; TRBD1 matches 7 bases. There are 17 residues in the CDR3. Losses at the gene ends were 5 bases for V and 3 bases for J; bases not matched to a gene: 13. Germline CDR1 and CDR2: MNHEY and SMNVEV (reference sequence). In DNA, the CDR3 is TGTGCCAGCAGTCCGAGGACAGGTGGCCCTTTCAATCAGCCCCAGCATTTT. It codes for CASSPRTGGPFNQPQHF.

V is TRBV20-1 and J is TRBJ1-5; TRBD1 might be the D (6 bases). In germline, CDR1 is DFQATT, CDR2 SNEGSKA (reference sequence). The CDR3 has 13 amino acids. Deletions cut 4 bases from V and 7 bases from J, with 14 bases between. CDR3 region: CSATGESAQPQHF. The CDR3 bases are TGCAGTGCTACAGGGGAATCCGCCCAGCCCCAGCATTTT.

The CDR3 region is CASTLLRTGQAFF. In DNA, the CDR3 is TGTGCCAGCACCTTACTTAGGACAGGCCAAGCTTTCTTT. This chain connects TRBV28 to TRBJ1-1, with 7 nucleotides matching TRBD1. V gave up 7 bases and J gave up 9 bases; unmatched junction bases: 11. Looked up from germline, CDR1 is MDHEN and CDR2 is SYDVKM. The CDR3 runs 13 residues.

The chain couples TRBV27 to TRBJ1-2; no clear D. Germline V gene data show CDR1 as MNHEY and CDR2 as SMNVEV (reference sequence). This CDR3 has 13 residues. The V gene lost 3 bases and the J gene lost 5 bases, with 10 bases spanning the gap. The CDR3 sequence: CASSLTSSYGYTF. CDR3 DNA sequence: TGTGCCAGCAGTTTGACATCGTCGTATGGCTACACCTTC.

CDR3 bases: TGTGCCAGCAGTCCTCTCTTGGGAGTGGATGAGCAGTTCTTC. Protein sequence: CASSPLLGVDEQFF. The chain links TRBV25-1 to TRBJ2-1; D might be TRBD2 (5 bases). This CDR3 comprises 14 residues. The germline V and J ends were trimmed by 5 bases and 8 bases, with 16 bases remaining between them. Germline values: CDR1 MGHDK, CDR2 SYGVNS.

V is TRBV30 and J is TRBJ1-2; D not certain. Germline values: CDR1 GTSNPN, CDR2 SVGIG (reference sequence). The V and J ends lost 5 bases and 8 bases respectively, with 15 bases between them. The CDR3 has 12 residues. The CDR3 region is CAWVDRSYGYTF. For the CDR3, the DNA is TGTGCCTGGGTTGACCGCTCGTACGGCTACACCTTC.

Here the CDR3 DNA reads TGTGCCAGCAGCCAAGAGGGGGGCTTAGCGGTTAGCTCCTACAATGAGCAGTTCTTC. Protein: CASSQEGGLAVSSYNEQFF. This chain connects TRBV3-1 to TRBJ2-1; D could derive from TRBD1 or TRBD2 (6 bases each). This CDR3 contains 19 residues. Trimming removed 0 bases from V and 0 bases from J, with 18 bases in between. Germline-derived CDR1 and CDR2 are LGHDT and YNNKEL (reference sequence).

This sequence joins TRBV15 and TRBJ1-2; D perhaps matches TRBD1 (6 bases). Germline V gene data show CDR1 as LNHNV and CDR2 as YYDKDF (reference sequence). The CDR3 has 14 amino acids. Trimming stripped 3 bases from V and 5 bases from J, with 13 bases between. The CDR3 coding sequence is TGTGCCACCAGCAGGGGCTACAGGGTGTATGGCTACACCTTC. This encodes CATSRGYRVYGYTF.

The chain joins TRBV9 to TRBJ1-2; no clear D. This CDR3 has 13 amino acids. V lost 0 bases and J 5 bases, leaving 8 bases between the germline ends. The V gene's germline CDR1 is SGDLS and CDR2 YYNGEE. CDR3 in DNA: TGTGCCAGCAGCGTAGAGGACTGGTATGGCTACACCTTC. Amino acids: CASSVEDWYGYTF. Using reference TRBV9 and TRBJ1-2 for the parts outside the CDR3, the full variable domain is DSGVTQTPKHLITATGQRVTLRCSPRSGDLSVYWYQQSLDQGLQFLIQYYNGEERAKGNILERFSAQQFPDLHSELNLSSLELGDSALYFCASSVEDWYGYTFGSGTRLTVV.

The chain carries TRBV25-1 and TRBJ2-1; 9 bases agree with TRBD1. Per germline, CDR1 MGHDK and CDR2 SYGVNS. After removal of 9 bases from V and 8 bases from J, the junction contained 8 bases not matched to a gene. CDR3 length equals 13 residues. CDR3 coding DNA: TGTGCCAGTGCGGGACAGGGTTACGATGAGCAGTTCTTC. Its translation is CASAGQGYDEQFF.

This chain joins TRBV12-3 or TRBV12-4 and TRBJ2-1; 9 bases line up with TRBD2. V shed 2 bases, J shed 8 bases, and the junction held 7 bases outside the gene matches. The CDR3 contains 15 residues. This chain's CDR3 is CASSLSNSGSHEQFF. The CDR3 nucleotides are TGTGCCAGCAGTTTAAGTAATAGCGGGAGCCATGAGCAGTTCTTC.

CDR3 in DNA: TGTGCCAGCAGGTCAATAGGGACTAGCGGGAACGAGCAGTACTTC. Its protein product is CASRSIGTSGNEQYF. V usage is TRBV27 and J usage is TRBJ2-7, with 13 bases matching TRBD2. CDR1 is MNHEY and CDR2 is SMNVEV in the germline V gene (reference sequence). Trimming at V came to 6 bases and at J to 5 bases, leaving 7 bases not matched to a gene. This CDR3 is 15 amino acids long.

V is TRBV5-1 and J is TRBJ2-7; 8 bases line up with TRBD2. The J segment lost 5 bases and the V segment lost 2 bases, leaving 15 bases of the junction unmatched. This CDR3 region has 17 residues. The germline gives CDR1 SGHRS, CDR2 YFSETQ. This chain's CDR3 is CASSFAPPAGVSDEQYF. CDR3 bases: TGCGCCAGCAGCTTTGCTCCCCCAGCGGGAGTCAGCGACGAGCAGTACTTC. The full variable domain, rest sourced from reference TRBV5-1 and TRBJ2-7, is KAGVTQTPRYLIKTRGQQVTLSCSPISGHRSVSWYQQTPGQGLQFLFEYFSETQRNKGNFPGRFSGRQFSNSRSEMNVSTLELGDSALYLCASSFAPPAGVSDEQYFGPGTRLTVT.

The chain carries TRBV4-2 and TRBJ2-7, with TRBD2 matching over 7 bases. J lost 5 bases, V lost 4 bases, and 8 bases had no gene match. The CDR3 spans 14 residues. CDR1 is LGHNA and CDR2 is YNFKEQ in the germline V gene. The chain's CDR3 is CASSPGGEGNEQYF. CDR3 nucleotides: TGTGCCAGCAGCCCGGGGGGAGAGGGAAACGAGCAGTACTTC.

V usage is TRBV30 and J usage is TRBJ1-1; D ambiguous. Looked up from germline, CDR1 is GTSNPN and CDR2 is SVGIG (reference sequence). Trimming took 4 bases from V and 6 from J, leaving 12 bases between them. This CDR3 is 12 amino acids long. Here the CDR3 DNA reads TGTGCCTGGATTGTAAAGGACGCTGAAGCTTTCTTT. Its protein is CAWIVKDAEAFF.

This clonotype was observed a single time. The rearrangement joins TRBV29-1 to TRBJ2-7; 10 nucleotides align to TRBD1. V shed 6 bases, J shed 2 bases, and the junction held 7 bases outside the gene matches. CDR3 length: 14 residues. Germline CDR1 and CDR2: SQVTM and ANQGSEA. The CDR3 DNA reads TGCAGCGTCTTCACCGGGACAGGGGCCTACGAGCAGTACTTC. Its translation: CSVFTGTGAYEQYF.

As concerns this clonotype: At one end the junction does not follow the germline gene, possibly because of a read error. The CDR3 sequence is CASGLAAYERYF. The CDR3 nucleotides read TGTGCCAGCGGACTAGCGGCTTACGAGCGGTACTTC. J is TRBJ2-7 and V is TRBV11-2; 10 positions agree with TRBD2. Germline V gene data show CDR1 as SGHAT and CDR2 as FQNNGV. This CDR3 region has 12 residues.

This clonotype was counted once. At one boundary the junction diverges from the germline segment, which might be a read error. The chain employs TRBV2 and TRBJ2-3; tentatively, D is TRBD2 (5 bases). Germline CDR1 is SNHLY and CDR2 is FYNNEI. The CDR3 loop spans 11 amino acids. CDR3 bases: TGTGCCAGCAGTGAAGGCGGCGAGGCGGGTTTT. This encodes CASSEGGEAGF.

This chain connects TRBV7-8 to TRBJ2-7, with D unresolved. CDR1 is SGHVS and CDR2 is FQNEAQ in the germline V gene. The length of the CDR3 is 15 residues. The V end lost 5 bases, the J end lost 1 base, and 15 bases lay between the germline ends. CDR3 in amino acids: CASSPANGDSYEQYF. The CDR3 bases are TGTGCCAGCAGCCCCGCCAATGGGGATTCCTACGAGCAGTACTTC. Drawing the rest from reference TRBV7-8 and TRBJ2-7, the complete variable domain is GAGVSQSPRYKVAKRGQDVALRCDPISGHVSLFWYQQALGQGPEFLTYFQNEAQLDKSGLPSDRFFAERPEGSVSTLKIQRTQQEDSAVYLCASSPANGDSYEQYFGPGTRLTVT.